This TCR beta chain was profiled in a study of blood T cell repertoires in COVID-19. CDR1 SQVTM and CDR2 ANQGSEA come from the germline V gene. With 7 bases removed from V and 4 bases from J, the gap between germline ends came to 16 bases. CDR3 length: 13 amino acids. The data were produced by immunoSEQ multiplex PCR, yet TCRdb's version contains in-frame clones alone and is incomplete. The sample lists hundreds of thousands of clones; approximately 90% were seen once. The chain has TRBV29-1 and TRBJ2-5; maybe TRBD1 (6 bases). The sequenced sample consisted of peripheral blood. The sequence was obtained from a woman under 30 who had recovered from COVID-19. The CDR3 DNA reads TGCAGCGCCTGGGACCTAGGGGGAGAGACCCAGTACTTC. This encodes CSAWDLGGETQYF.